This T cell receptor (beta chain) was sequenced during a study of T cell repertoires in cytomegalovirus infection. About the study: As its CMV epitopes, the study selected recently identified HLA-C-restricted and well-studied HLA-B-restricted targets. An indication of both CMV infection and matching HLA type came from public TCR beta signatures. Study conclusions and caveats: Carriers of CMV plus the relevant HLA were identified by cumulative public TCR beta family frequency. HLA-C-restricted CMV-specific TCR beta clonotypes were dominant in the ex vivo response.

This CDR3 has 15 amino acids. Trimming left V 3 bases short and J 8 bases short, with 20 bases between. Germline V gene sequence: CDR1 SGHNT, CDR2 YYREEE (reference sequence). Each CDR3 protein is one row after TCRdb ran MiXCR on the reads. The repertoire has about 310,000 distinct CDR3 sequences, around 25% of them found once; the top ten carry less than 15%. As to this clonotype: Its antigen is unknown.

The sequenced sample was cultured PBMCs, obtained from culture after CMV antigen stimulation. The source is a human donor in good health (CMV status not recorded). Some clones in this sample may be carry-over from other donors' samples. The J gene is TRBJ1-2, the V gene TRBV5-4; a possible D gene is TRBD1 (5 bases). DNA for the CDR3: TGTGCCAGCAGCTACCGGGCAGGGTTTAGTCAGGGCTACACCTTC. This sequence encodes CASSYRAGFSQGYTF.